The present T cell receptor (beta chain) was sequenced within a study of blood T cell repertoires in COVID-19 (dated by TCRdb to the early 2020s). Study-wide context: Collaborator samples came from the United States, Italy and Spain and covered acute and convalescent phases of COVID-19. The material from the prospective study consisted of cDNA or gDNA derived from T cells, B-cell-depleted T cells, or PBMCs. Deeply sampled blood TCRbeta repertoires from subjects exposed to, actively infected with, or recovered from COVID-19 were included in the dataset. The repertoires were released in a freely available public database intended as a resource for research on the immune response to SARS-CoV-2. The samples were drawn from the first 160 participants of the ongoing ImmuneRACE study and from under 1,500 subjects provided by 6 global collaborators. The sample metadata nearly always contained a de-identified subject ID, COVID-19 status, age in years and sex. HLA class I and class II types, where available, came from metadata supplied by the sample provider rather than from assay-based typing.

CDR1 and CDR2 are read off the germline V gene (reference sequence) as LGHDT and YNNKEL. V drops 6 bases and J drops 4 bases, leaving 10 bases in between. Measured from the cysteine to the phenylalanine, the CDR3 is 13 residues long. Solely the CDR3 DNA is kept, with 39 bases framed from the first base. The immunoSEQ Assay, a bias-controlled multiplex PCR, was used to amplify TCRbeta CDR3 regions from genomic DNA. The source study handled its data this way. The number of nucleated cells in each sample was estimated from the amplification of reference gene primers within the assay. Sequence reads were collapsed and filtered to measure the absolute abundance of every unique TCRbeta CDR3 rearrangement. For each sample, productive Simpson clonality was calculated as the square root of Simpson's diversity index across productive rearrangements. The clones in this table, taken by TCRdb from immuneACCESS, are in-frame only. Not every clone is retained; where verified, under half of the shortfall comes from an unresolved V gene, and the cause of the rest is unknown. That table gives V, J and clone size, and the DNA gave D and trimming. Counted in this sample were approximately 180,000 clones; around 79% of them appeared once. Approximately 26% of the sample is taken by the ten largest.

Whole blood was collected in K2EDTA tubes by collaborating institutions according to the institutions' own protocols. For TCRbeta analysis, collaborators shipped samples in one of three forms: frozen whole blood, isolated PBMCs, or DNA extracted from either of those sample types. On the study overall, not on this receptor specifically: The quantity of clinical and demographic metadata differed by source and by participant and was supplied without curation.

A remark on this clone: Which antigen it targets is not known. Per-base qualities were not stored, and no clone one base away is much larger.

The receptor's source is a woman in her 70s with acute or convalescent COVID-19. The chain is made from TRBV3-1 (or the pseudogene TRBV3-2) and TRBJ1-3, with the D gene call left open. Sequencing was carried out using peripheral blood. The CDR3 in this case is CASSLLGGNTIYF. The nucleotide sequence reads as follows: TGTGCCAGCAGTCTCCTGGGCGGAAACACCATATATTTT.